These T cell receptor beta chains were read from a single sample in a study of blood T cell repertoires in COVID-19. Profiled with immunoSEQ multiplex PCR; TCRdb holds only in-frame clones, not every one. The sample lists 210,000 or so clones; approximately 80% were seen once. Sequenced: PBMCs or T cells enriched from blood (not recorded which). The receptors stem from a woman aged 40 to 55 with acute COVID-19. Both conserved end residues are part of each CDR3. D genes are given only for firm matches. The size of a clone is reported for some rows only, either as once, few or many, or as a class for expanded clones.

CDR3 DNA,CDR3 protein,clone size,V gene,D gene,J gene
TGTGCCAGCAGTTCCCCCGCAGGCGCGAATGAAAAACTGTTTTTT,CASSSPAGANEKLFF,few,TRBV28,.,TRBJ1-4
TGTGCCACCAGCAGTAGAGGACAGATTAATCAGCCCCAGCATTTT,CATSSRGQINQPQHF,.,TRBV15,.,TRBJ1-5
TGTGCCAGCAGTGACCCCGGGCAGCCCCAGCATTTT,CASSDPGQPQHF,.,TRBV6-1,.,TRBJ1-5
TGTGCCAGCAGCCAAGATGGGACAGGGGGGACGAACACTGAAGCTTTCTTT,CASSQDGTGGTNTEAFF,.,TRBV4-2,TRBD1,TRBJ1-1
TGTGCCAGCAGCTCCTCCCCCCCAGATACGCAGTATTTT,CASSSSPPDTQYF,few,TRBV7-3,.,TRBJ2-3
TGTGCCAGCAGCGGACAAAACACCGGGGAGCTGTTTTTT,CASSGQNTGELFF,.,TRBV6-4,.,TRBJ2-2
TGTGCCAGCAGTTGGGGGGTCAATCAGCCCCAGCATTTT,CASSWGVNQPQHF,.,TRBV27,.,TRBJ1-5
TGCAGCGTTCTGGGCCGTCGAGACAGCACTGAAGCTTTCTTT,CSVLGRRDSTEAFF,.,TRBV29-1,.,TRBJ1-1
TGCGCCAGCAGCTTGGCGGGAGGGCCGAGGGAGACCCAGTACTTC,CASSLAGGPRETQYF,.,TRBV5-1,TRBD2,TRBJ2-5
TGCGCCAGCAGCCCTCGACAGGGCGAATACGAGCAGTACTTC,CASSPRQGEYEQYF,.,TRBV4-1,TRBD1,TRBJ2-7
TGTGCCAGCTCACAGACCGGGAGGGGCTCCTACGAGCAGTACTTC,CASSQTGRGSYEQYF,.,TRBV18,TRBD2,TRBJ2-7
TGTGCCAGTAGTTCCCAGGGGGATTCACCCCTCCACTTT,CASSSQGDSPLHF,few,TRBV19,TRBD1,TRBJ1-6
TGTGCCAGCGGGGACAGAACGAACACTGAAGCTTTCTTT,CASGDRTNTEAFF,.,TRBV6-5,TRBD1,TRBJ1-1
TGTGCCGCGAACAGGGGCTACGAGCAGTACTTC,CAANRGYEQYF,.,TRBV21-1,.,TRBJ2-7
TGTGCCAGCAGTGACTCTAGGGGCGTCAATTCACCCCTCCACTTT,CASSDSRGVNSPLHF,.,TRBV6-4,.,TRBJ1-6
TGTGCCACCCATGGGGGGGGCTTAATGGAGACCCAGTACTTC,CATHGGGLMETQYF,once,TRBV11-2,.,TRBJ2-5
TGTGCCAGTAGTACCAGAGGGGGTAGTGGCGAAAAACTGTTTTTT,CASSTRGGSGEKLFF,.,TRBV19,.,TRBJ1-4
TGTGCCAGCAGCATCGGGGCAGGGGAGGAAAAACTGTTTTTT,CASSIGAGEEKLFF,.,TRBV9,.,TRBJ1-4
TGCGCCAGCAGCGCTGGGACAGGGGCCGATACGCAGTATTTT,CASSAGTGADTQYF,.,TRBV5-1,TRBD1,TRBJ2-3
TGTGCCAGCGGGGAGCGGCCCACAGATACGCAGTATTTT,CASGERPTDTQYF,many,TRBV6-4,.,TRBJ2-3
TGTGCCATCAAACCAGGGGTGAGCACAGATACGCAGTATTTT,CAIKPGVSTDTQYF,.,TRBV10-3,.,TRBJ2-3
TGTGCCAGCAGCTTAGATTCACTAGCGGGAATCACAGATACGCAGTATTTT,CASSLDSLAGITDTQYF,.,TRBV7-9,TRBD2,TRBJ2-3
TGCAGCGATAAGACAGGGACGGGGTACACAGATACGCAGTATTTT,CSDKTGTGYTDTQYF,once,TRBV29-1,TRBD1,TRBJ2-3
TGTGCCAGCAGAACAGGGGGCGGCTACGAGCAGTACTTC,CASRTGGGYEQYF,.,TRBV6-5,TRBD1,TRBJ2-7
TGTGCCAGCAGCGTAGAAGCATCGTCGGGTGAGCAGTTCTTC,CASSVEASSGEQFF,.,TRBV9,.,TRBJ2-1
TGTGCCACCAGTGATCCAACTAGCTCACGCGGCGTATACCAAGAGACCCAGTACTTC,CATSDPTSSRGVYQETQYF,.,TRBV24-1,.,TRBJ2-5
TGTGCCAGCAGTTTAAGAGTCCCTGGCGAAGGAGGCTCACCCCTCCACTTT,CASSLRVPGEGGSPLHF,few,TRBV27,.,TRBJ1-6
TGTGCCAGCAGCTTAAGTTCTGGAGCTGGAAACACCATATATTTT,CASSLSSGAGNTIYF,.,TRBV7-6,.,TRBJ1-3
TGTGCCAGCAGTTTAGTTGGGCAGGGTACCTACGAGCAGTACTTC,CASSLVGQGTYEQYF,.,TRBV27,.,TRBJ2-7